A selection of T cell receptor beta chains follows, all from one sample in a study of blood T cells in healthy people across ages. From the 5' RACE reads, TCRdb called clonotypes with MiXCR, one entry per CDR3 protein. The sample comprises 1.5 million to 2 million distinct CDR3 sequences, about 50% of which are singletons, and over 2% rests with the top ten. The sample consisted of blood. The source of these receptors is a woman aged 40-49 years in good health. Both conserved end residues are trimmed from each CDR3. The D gene is left open where the match is weak.

j_call,v_call,d_call,cdr3_aa
TRBJ2-3,TRBV15,TRBD2,ATSSWTSGRPTDTQY
TRBJ2-7,TRBV2,.,ASSELGGANYEQY
TRBJ2-7,TRBV27,.,ASSALTGSFEQY
TRBJ2-3,TRBV18,.,ASSPAGPSTDTQY
TRBJ1-2,TRBV15,TRBD1,AVRGTALYGYT
TRBJ2-1,TRBV28,.,ASSFPGPGSYNEQF
TRBJ2-7,TRBV7-6,TRBD1,AGQDSYEQY
TRBJ1-1,TRBV4-1,TRBD1,ASGVALTGANTEAF
TRBJ2-1,TRBV25-1,.,ASNQDDNEQF
TRBJ1-4,TRBV28,.,ASSLYQRSTNEKLF
TRBJ1-2,TRBV4-3,TRBD1,ASSQDGTEARGYT
TRBJ1-1,TRBV4-3,TRBD1,ASSQGTGVYDTEAF
TRBJ2-5,TRBV7-9,.,ASSLNPPGETQY
TRBJ2-1,TRBV7-2,TRBD2,ASSLGLAINEQF
TRBJ2-5,TRBV2,.,ASTSQNQETQY
TRBJ2-7,TRBV28,TRBD1,ASRTFRDSLSYEQY
TRBJ2-5,TRBV5-1,.,ASSLALRTGSMETQY
TRBJ1-4,TRBV20-1,TRBD1,SARRFDRGREKLF
TRBJ2-1,TRBV3-1,TRBD1,ASSHAGQGLVNEQF
TRBJ2-1,TRBV29-1,TRBD2,SVGLAGGYNEQF
TRBJ1-2,TRBV29-1,.,SAVDQGSYGYT
TRBJ1-1,TRBV13,.,ASSLEGRPNTEAF
TRBJ1-2,TRBV7-2,.,ASSLTSKSGAYGYT
TRBJ2-7,TRBV28,.,ASSPPGTLVDEQY
TRBJ2-1,TRBV20-1,.,SARLGRENNEQF
TRBJ1-4,TRBV11-2,.,ASSGLTGRATNEKLF
TRBJ2-3,TRBV10-3,TRBD2,AISVGGEGTDTQY
TRBJ2-7,TRBV20-1,.,SARPPLGESYEQY
TRBJ1-6,TRBV7-2,.,ASSFTGKERSPLH
TRBJ2-1,TRBV28,.,ASSLLGPGVGEQF
TRBJ2-1,TRBV2,TRBD2,ASIASGYNEQF
TRBJ2-5,TRBV6-1,TRBD1,ASREGQGVNQETQY
TRBJ2-3,TRBV2,.,ASSEASESDTQY
TRBJ2-1,TRBV12-3/TRBV12-4,TRBD1,ASRTGGSYNEQF
TRBJ2-1,TRBV4-1,TRBD2,ASSQSELAAYYNEQF
TRBJ2-3,TRBV7-2,TRBD2,ASSLGIAGTTDTQY
TRBJ1-4,TRBV7-2,.,ASSLAMGREKLF
TRBJ2-7,TRBV5-5,.,ASSLGRNRYEQY
TRBJ1-2,TRBV20-1,.,SARARGIGDYGYT
TRBJ1-4,TRBV12-3/TRBV12-4,.,ASSSTWEKLF
TRBJ2-3,TRBV28,TRBD1,ASSLWATGGTDTQY
TRBJ1-1,TRBV11-2,.,ASSLDSYMNTEAF